One and the same sample provided the 5 T cell receptor beta chains below, sequenced in a study of blood T cell repertoires in COVID-19. Libraries were prepared by immunoSEQ multiplex PCR; TCRdb keeps only in-frame clonotypes and omits some of them. The table shows over 250,000 clones, with roughly 83% occurring only once. The source material was peripheral blood. Receptors were obtained from a human donor with COVID-19, enrolled during active disease. The donor label of this sample is uncertain.

This clone was detected only a few times. Within the sample, other DNA sequences also encode this same CDR3. The chain recombines TRBV2 with TRBJ2-7; TRBD2 matches at 11 bases. Trimming took 2 bases from V and 3 from J; bases not matched to a gene: 3. Germline CDR1 SNHLY, CDR2 FYNNEI. This CDR3 region has 15 residues. The CDR3 spells CASSESLAGGYEQYF. CDR3 nucleotides: TGTGCCAGCAGTGAAAGTCTAGCGGGAGGCTACGAGCAGTACTTC.

The rearrangement links TRBV25-1 to TRBJ2-7; 7 bases agree with TRBD1. The germline CDR1 and CDR2 sequences are MGHDK and SYGVNS. V lost 4 bases and J lost 5; bases outside the gene matches: 5. CDR3 length: 13 amino acids. The CDR3 coding sequence is TGTGCCAGCAGTGCGATAGACAGGGACGAGCAGTACTTC. Translating it yields CASSAIDRDEQYF.

V and J are TRBV6-2 or TRBV6-3 and TRBJ2-2; 7 bases match TRBD1. The CDR3 has 15 residues. Germline CDR1 is MNHEY and CDR2 is SVGEGT. The J segment lost 8 bases and the V segment lost 0 bases, leaving 6 bases of the junction unmatched. CDR3: CASSYSQGIPGELFF. For the CDR3, the DNA is TGTGCCAGCAGTTACTCACAGGGGATACCGGGGGAGCTGTTTTTT.

This chain joins TRBV10-2 and TRBJ1-5; TRBD1 is a possible D gene (6 bases). The CDR3 extends over 16 amino acids. The ends were cut back, 6 bases at V and 2 bases at J, with 17 bases in the middle. Germline values: CDR1 WSHSY, CDR2 SAAADI. The CDR3, as DNA: TGCGCCAGCAGCCTACAGGGAATTCGCGGCAATCAGCCCCAGCATTTT. This sequence encodes CASSLQGIRGNQPQHF.

The chain links TRBV5-6 to TRBJ1-2; 8 nucleotides agree with TRBD1. The CDR3 runs to 15 residues. Germline trimming cut 3 bases from V and 4 bases from J; bases unmatched to any gene: 8. Germline V gives CDR1 SGHDT, CDR2 YYEEEE. The CDR3 protein is CASSSPGGASYGYTF. The CDR3 nucleotides are TGTGCCAGCAGCTCCCCAGGGGGCGCAAGCTATGGCTACACCTTC.